This record looks at one T cell receptor (beta chain) sequence and its context. The antigen remains undetermined. Viral peptide pool expansion of antigen-specific CD4+ T cells preceded sequencing in the ViraFEST assay. CD4+ T cell isolation took place after 10 days of culture. The study found no prior SARS-CoV-2 infection in the vaccine recipients, who tested negative for nucleocapsid antibodies. Every well got some 1.8 million PBMC, which were grown with about 10 IU/ml IL-2 and about 10 ug/ml peptides. The authors replaced half the medium with IL-2 medium on days 3 and 7. The sample comes from a study of vaccination effects on CD4 cells after COVID-19. The protocol was immunoSEQ multiplex PCR, while the TCRdb copy is restricted to in-frame clones and leaves out a portion. This table has 67,000 or so clones, roughly 70% appearing once. Study-wide results and limits: Substantial clonal contraction characterized both infection- and vaccine-induced clones late after vaccination.

Germline values: CDR1 LNHDA, CDR2 SQIVND (reference sequence). This CDR3 spans 16 amino acids. V gave up 4 bases and J gave up 1 base, with 14 bases separating them. The J gene is TRBJ2-4, the V gene TRBV19, with TRBD1 as a possible D gene (6 bases). Sequenced material: CD4+ T cells from PBMCs cultured with HCoV-OC43 spike peptides, taken before COVID-19 vaccination. The subset is: HCoV-OC43 spike overlapping peptide pool stimulation. This TCR came from a human donor who received a COVID-19 vaccine. CDR3 region: CASSNRQARAKNIQYF. The CDR3 bases are TGTGCCAGTAGTAACAGACAGGCGAGGGCCAAAAACATTCAGTACTTC.